Listed below are T cell receptor beta chains from one sample, sequenced in a study of blood T cell repertoires in COVID-19. Measured with immunoSEQ multiplex PCR; TCRdb has only the in-frame clones, and not every one. The sample lists 430,000 or so clones; approximately 90% were seen once. Sequencing was done on a sample of PBMCs or T cells enriched from blood (not recorded which). The receptors come from a woman in her late teens or twenties who had been exposed to COVID-19. Each CDR3 is given with its conserved first and last residue. The D gene is left open where the match is weak.

>TRBV7-6|TRBJ1-3|TRBD1
CASSFSGQGGSSGNTIYF
TGTGCCAGCAGCTTTAGCGGCCAGGGGGGTAGCTCTGGAAACACCATATATTTT
>TRBV19|TRBJ2-5|TRBD2
CASSRGEPETQYF
TGTGCCAGTAGCCGGGGGGAACCAGAGACCCAGTACTTC
>TRBV5-1|TRBJ1-5|.
CASSLEDSSNQPQHF
TGCGCCAGCAGCTTGGAGGACAGTAGCAATCAGCCCCAGCATTTT
>TRBV7-9|TRBJ2-3|TRBD2
CASSNPLAGGTDTQYF
TGTGCCAGCAGCAACCCACTAGCGGGGGGCACAGATACGCAGTATTTT
>TRBV19|TRBJ2-5|TRBD2
CASSIGAGGWSETQYF
TGTGCCAGTAGTATTGGGGCGGGAGGGTGGTCAGAGACCCAGTACTTC
>TRBV5-1|TRBJ2-7|.
CASSLLSGPGYEQYF
TGCGCCAGCAGCTTGTTAAGCGGGCCCGGCTACGAGCAGTACTTC
>TRBV9|TRBJ2-7|.
CASSVRPSYEQYF
TGTGCCAGCAGCGTCCGCCCTAGCTACGAGCAGTACTTC
>TRBV4-2|TRBJ2-1|TRBD2
CASSQRFQRETDYNEQFF
TGTGCCAGCAGCCAAAGATTCCAGCGGGAGACGGACTACAATGAGCAGTTCTTC
>TRBV14|TRBJ2-3|TRBD2
CASRQLAGGRQYF
TGTGCCAGCAGACAATTAGCGGGGGGGCGCCAGTATTTT
>TRBV18|TRBJ1-1|.
CASSGSWGGLNTEAFF
TGTGCCAGCTCAGGATCCTGGGGGGGTCTGAACACTGAAGCTTTCTTT
>TRBV23-1|TRBJ2-5|TRBD2
CASTPPGLAGEQYQETQYF
TGCGCCAGCACTCCTCCCGGACTAGCGGGTGAACAGTACCAAGAGACCCAGTACTTC
>TRBV4-3|TRBJ2-7|TRBD2
CASSQRSLRLAALSYEQYF
TGCGCCAGCAGCCAAAGATCCCTTCGACTAGCGGCCCTCTCCTACGAGCAGTACTTC
>TRBV7-9|TRBJ2-1|TRBD2
CASSVLPGGMNEQFF
TGTGCCAGCAGCGTCCTTCCGGGGGGGATGAATGAGCAGTTCTTC
>TRBV7-9|TRBJ1-5|TRBD1
CASSPRTGANSNQPQHF
TGTGCCAGCAGCCCTCGGACAGGGGCAAATAGCAATCAGCCCCAGCATTTT